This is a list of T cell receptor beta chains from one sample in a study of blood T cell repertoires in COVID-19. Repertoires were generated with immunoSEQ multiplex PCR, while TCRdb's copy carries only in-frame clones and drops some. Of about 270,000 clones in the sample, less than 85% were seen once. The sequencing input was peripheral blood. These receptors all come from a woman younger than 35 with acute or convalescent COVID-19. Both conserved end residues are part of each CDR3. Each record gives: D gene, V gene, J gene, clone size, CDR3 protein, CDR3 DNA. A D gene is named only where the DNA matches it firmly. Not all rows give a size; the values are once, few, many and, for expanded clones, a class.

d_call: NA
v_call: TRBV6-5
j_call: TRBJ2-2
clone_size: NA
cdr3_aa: CASSYVGDVGELFF
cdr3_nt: TGTGCCAGCAGTTACGTAGGGGATGTTGGGGAGCTGTTTTTT

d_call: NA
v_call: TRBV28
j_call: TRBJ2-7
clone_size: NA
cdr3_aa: CASSPDSYEQYF
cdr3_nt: TGTGCCAGCAGTCCTGACAGCTACGAGCAGTACTTC

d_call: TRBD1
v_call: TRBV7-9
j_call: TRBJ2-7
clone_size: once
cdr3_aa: CASSIRSADRSFSYEQYF
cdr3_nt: TGTGCCAGCAGCATACGCTCTGCGGACAGGAGCTTCTCCTACGAGCAGTACTTC

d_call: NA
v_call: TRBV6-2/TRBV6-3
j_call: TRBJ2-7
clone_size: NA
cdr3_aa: CASSYPNYEQYF
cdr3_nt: TGTGCCAGCAGTTACCCCAACTACGAGCAGTACTTC

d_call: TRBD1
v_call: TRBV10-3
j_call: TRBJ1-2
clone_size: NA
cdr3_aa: CAISSGQDYGYTF
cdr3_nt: TGTGCCATCAGCTCCGGACAGGACTATGGCTACACCTTC

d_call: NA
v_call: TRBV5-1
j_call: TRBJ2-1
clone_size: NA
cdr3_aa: CASSLVREEQFF
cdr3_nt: TGCGCCAGCAGCTTGGTTCGAGAAGAGCAGTTCTTC

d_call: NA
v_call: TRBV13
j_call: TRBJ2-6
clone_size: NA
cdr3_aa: CASSSSGAAGFLSSGANVLTF
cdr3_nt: TGTGCCAGCAGCTCGTCAGGGGCGGCTGGGTTTCTTTCCTCTGGGGCCAACGTCCTGACTTTC

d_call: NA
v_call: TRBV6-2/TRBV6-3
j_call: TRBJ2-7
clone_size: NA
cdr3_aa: CASSLHYEQYF
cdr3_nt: TGTGCCAGCAGCTTACACTACGAGCAGTACTTC

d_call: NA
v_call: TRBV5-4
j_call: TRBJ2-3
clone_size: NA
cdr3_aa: CASSPGGGRTDTQYF
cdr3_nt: TGTGCCAGCAGCCCTGGGGGGGGCAGGACAGATACGCAGTATTTT

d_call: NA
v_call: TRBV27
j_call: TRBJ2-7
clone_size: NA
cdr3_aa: CASSLFTGLRYEQYF
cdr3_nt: TGTGCCAGCAGTTTATTCACAGGGCTCCGCTACGAGCAGTACTTC

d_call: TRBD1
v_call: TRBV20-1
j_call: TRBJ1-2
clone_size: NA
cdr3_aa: CSASTFGQGDYGYTF
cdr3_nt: TGCAGTGCTAGTACTTTCGGACAGGGTGACTATGGCTACACCTTC

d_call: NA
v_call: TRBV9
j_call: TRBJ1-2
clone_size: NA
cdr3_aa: CASSVEDSYGYTF
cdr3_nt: TGTGCCAGCAGCGTAGAAGACAGCTATGGCTACACCTTC

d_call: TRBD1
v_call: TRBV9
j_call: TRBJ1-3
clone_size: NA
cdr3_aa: CASSQGQGTGNTIYF
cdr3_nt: TGTGCCAGCAGCCAGGGACAGGGAACGGGGAACACCATATATTTT

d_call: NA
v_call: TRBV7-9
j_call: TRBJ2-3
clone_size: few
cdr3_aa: CASSQEGTDTQYF
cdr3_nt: TGTGCCAGCAGCCAAGAGGGAACAGATACGCAGTATTTT

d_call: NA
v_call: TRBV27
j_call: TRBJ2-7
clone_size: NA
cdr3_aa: CASSLKSGETYEQYF
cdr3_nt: TGTGCCAGCAGTTTAAAGTCAGGGGAGACCTACGAGCAGTACTTC

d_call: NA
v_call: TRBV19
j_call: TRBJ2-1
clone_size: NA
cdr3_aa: CASSSPRGSLNEQFF
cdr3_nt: TGTGCCAGTAGTAGCCCAAGGGGCTCCCTTAATGAGCAGTTCTTC

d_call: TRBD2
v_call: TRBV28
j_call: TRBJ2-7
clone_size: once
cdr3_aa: CASSWTSGNSYEQYF
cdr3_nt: TGTGCCAGCAGTTGGACTAGCGGGAACTCCTACGAGCAGTACTTC

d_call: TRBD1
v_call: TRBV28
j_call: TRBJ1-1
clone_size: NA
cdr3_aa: CASSLPPRTGFPEAFF
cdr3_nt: TGTGCCAGCAGTTTACCACCCCGGACAGGGTTCCCTGAAGCTTTCTTT

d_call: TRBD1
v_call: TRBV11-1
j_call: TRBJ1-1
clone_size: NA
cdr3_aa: CASTPGTGNTEAFF
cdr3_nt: TGTGCCAGCACCCCCGGGACAGGGAACACTGAAGCTTTCTTT

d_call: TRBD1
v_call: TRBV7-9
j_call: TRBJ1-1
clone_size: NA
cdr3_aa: CASSPNPGQGTEAFF
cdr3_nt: TGTGCCAGCAGCCCTAATCCGGGACAGGGGACTGAAGCTTTCTTT

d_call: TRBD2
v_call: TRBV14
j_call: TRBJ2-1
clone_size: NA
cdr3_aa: CASSPAPLAGQRNEQFF
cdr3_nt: TGTGCCAGCAGCCCCGCCCCTCTAGCGGGCCAACGGAATGAGCAGTTCTTC

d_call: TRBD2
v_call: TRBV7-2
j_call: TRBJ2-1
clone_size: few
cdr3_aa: CASTKVEGLAGGRHNEQFF
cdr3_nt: TGTGCCAGCACTAAAGTCGAGGGACTAGCGGGAGGTCGGCACAATGAGCAGTTCTTC

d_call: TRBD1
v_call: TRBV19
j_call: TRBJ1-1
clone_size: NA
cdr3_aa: CASSIMRGQPNTEAFF
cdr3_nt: TGTGCCAGTAGTATTATGAGGGGACAGCCAAACACTGAAGCTTTCTTT

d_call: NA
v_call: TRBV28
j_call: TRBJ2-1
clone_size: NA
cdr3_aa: CASSHPLRPEQFF
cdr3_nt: TGTGCCAGCAGTCACCCCCTGAGGCCTGAGCAGTTCTTC

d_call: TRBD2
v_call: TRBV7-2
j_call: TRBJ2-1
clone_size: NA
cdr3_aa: CASSWTWGLTYNEQFF
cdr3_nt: TGTGCCAGCAGCTGGACCTGGGGACTAACATACAATGAGCAGTTCTTC

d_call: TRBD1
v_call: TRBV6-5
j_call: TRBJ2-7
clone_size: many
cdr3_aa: CASSFTTGTNYEQYF
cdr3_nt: TGTGCCAGCAGTTTCACGACAGGGACCAACTACGAGCAGTACTTC

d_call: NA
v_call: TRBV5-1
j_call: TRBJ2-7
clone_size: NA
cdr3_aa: CASSPSFAGYEQYF
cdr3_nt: TGCGCCAGCAGCCCTTCGTTCGCGGGCTACGAGCAGTACTTC

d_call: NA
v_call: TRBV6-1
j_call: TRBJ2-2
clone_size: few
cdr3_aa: CASSEQGFGTGELFF
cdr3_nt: TGTGCCAGCAGTGAACAGGGCTTTGGCACCGGGGAGCTGTTTTTT

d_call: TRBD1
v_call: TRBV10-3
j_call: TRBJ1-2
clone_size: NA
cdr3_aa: CAISEKQGGIYTF
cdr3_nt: TGTGCCATCAGTGAGAAACAGGGGGGGATCTACACCTTC

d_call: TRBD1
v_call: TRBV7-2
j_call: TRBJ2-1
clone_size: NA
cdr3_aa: CASRNGDRGNEQFF
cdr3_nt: TGTGCCAGCAGGAATGGGGACAGGGGTAATGAGCAGTTCTTC

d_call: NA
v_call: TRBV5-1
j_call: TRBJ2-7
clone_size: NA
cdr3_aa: CASSYQQGSGEQYF
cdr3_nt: TGCGCCAGCAGCTACCAACAGGGATCGGGGGAGCAGTACTTC

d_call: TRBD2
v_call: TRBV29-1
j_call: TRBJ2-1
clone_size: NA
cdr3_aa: CSVVGLAVNEQFF
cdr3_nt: TGCAGCGTTGTGGGACTAGCGGTCAATGAGCAGTTCTTC

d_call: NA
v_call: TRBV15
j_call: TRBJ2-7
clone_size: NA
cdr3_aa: CATSLHRQAGYEQYF
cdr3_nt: TGTGCCACCAGCCTTCACCGACAGGCGGGCTACGAGCAGTACTTC

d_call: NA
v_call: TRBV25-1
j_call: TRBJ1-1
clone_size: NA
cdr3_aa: CASSEYSPVANTEAFF
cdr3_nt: TGTGCCAGCAGTGAATATTCCCCCGTGGCGAACACTGAAGCTTTCTTT

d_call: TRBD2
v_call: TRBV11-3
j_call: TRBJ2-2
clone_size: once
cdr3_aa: CASSSLPGLAGEAGELFF
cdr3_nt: TGTGCCAGCAGCTCTTTACCGGGACTAGCGGGAGAGGCTGGGGAGCTGTTTTTT

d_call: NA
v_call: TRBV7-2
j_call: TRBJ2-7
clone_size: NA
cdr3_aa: CASSPQGSLANEQYF
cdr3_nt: TGTGCCAGCAGCCCCCAGGGTAGCCTGGCGAACGAGCAGTACTTC

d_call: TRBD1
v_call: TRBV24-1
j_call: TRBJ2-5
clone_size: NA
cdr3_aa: CATGPGTGPSTQETQYF
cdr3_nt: TGTGCCACCGGGCCCGGGACAGGGCCAAGTACCCAAGAGACCCAGTACTTC

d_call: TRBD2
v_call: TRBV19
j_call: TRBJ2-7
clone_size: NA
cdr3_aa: CASSMGLAGGHEQYF
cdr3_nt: TGTGCCAGTAGTATGGGACTAGCGGGAGGCCACGAGCAGTACTTC

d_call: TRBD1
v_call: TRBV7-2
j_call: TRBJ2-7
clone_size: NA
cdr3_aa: CASISTGTGTHEQYF
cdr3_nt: TGTGCCAGCATCTCCACCGGGACAGGAACCCACGAGCAGTACTTC

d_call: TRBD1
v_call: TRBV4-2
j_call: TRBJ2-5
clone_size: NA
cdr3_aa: CASSQDRTGKVETQYF
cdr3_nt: TGTGCCAGCAGCCAAGATCGGACAGGGAAGGTAGAGACCCAGTACTTC

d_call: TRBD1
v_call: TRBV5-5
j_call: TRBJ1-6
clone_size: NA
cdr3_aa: CASSRTGYNSPLHF
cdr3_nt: TGTGCCAGCAGCCGGACAGGGTATAATTCACCCCTCCACTTT

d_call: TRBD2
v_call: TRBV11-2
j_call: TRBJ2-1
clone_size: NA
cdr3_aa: CASSLGVSGSNEQFF
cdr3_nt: TGTGCCAGCAGCTTAGGGGTTAGCGGGAGTAATGAGCAGTTCTTC

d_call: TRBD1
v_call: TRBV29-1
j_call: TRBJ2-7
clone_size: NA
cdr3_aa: CSVELGDRAISYEQYF
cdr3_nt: TGCAGCGTTGAATTGGGGGACAGGGCGATTTCCTACGAGCAGTACTTC

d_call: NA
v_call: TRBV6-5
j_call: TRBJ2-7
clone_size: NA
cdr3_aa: CASRAPQGSPREQYF
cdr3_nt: TGTGCCAGCAGAGCCCCACAGGGATCCCCTCGCGAGCAGTACTTC

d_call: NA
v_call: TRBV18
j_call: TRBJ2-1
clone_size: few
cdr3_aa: CASSPPSREVYANEQFF
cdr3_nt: TGTGCCAGCTCACCACCGTCACGGGAAGTTTATGCCAATGAGCAGTTCTTC

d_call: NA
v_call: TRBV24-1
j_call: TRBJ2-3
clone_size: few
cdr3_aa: CATKAPGSTDTQYF
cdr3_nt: TGTGCCACCAAAGCACCAGGAAGCACAGATACGCAGTATTTT

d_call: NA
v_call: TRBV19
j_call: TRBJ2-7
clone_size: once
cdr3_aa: CASSIKGADQGPYEQYF
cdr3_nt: TGTGCCAGTAGTATAAAAGGGGCAGACCAGGGGCCCTACGAGCAGTACTTC

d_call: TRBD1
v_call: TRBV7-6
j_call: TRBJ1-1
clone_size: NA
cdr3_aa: CASSLGQGAEAFF
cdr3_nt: TGTGCCAGCAGCTTGGGACAGGGGGCTGAAGCTTTCTTT

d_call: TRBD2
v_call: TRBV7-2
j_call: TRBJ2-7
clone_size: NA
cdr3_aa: CASNLGLADYEQYF
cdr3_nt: TGTGCCAGCAACCTGGGACTAGCGGACTACGAGCAGTACTTC

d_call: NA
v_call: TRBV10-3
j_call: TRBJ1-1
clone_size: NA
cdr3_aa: CAISDRPGSGTEAFF
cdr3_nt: TGTGCCATCAGTGACCGGCCGGGTAGTGGCACTGAAGCTTTCTTT

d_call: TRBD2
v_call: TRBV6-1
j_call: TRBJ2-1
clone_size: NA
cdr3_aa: CASSERLAGANEQFF
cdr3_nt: TGTGCCAGCAGTGAAAGGTTAGCGGGAGCCAATGAGCAGTTCTTC

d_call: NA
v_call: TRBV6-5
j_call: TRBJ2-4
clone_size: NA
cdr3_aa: CASSILAKNIQYF
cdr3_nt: TGTGCCAGCAGCATACTAGCCAAAAACATTCAGTACTTC

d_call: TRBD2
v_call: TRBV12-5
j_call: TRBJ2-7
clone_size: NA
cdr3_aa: CASGREAGGVHEQYF
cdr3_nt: TGTGCTAGTGGCCGCGAAGCGGGAGGGGTCCACGAGCAGTACTTC

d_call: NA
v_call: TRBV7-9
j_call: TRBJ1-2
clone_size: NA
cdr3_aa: CASSLDVSDYGYTF
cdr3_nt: TGTGCCAGCAGCTTAGACGTCAGTGACTATGGCTACACCTTC

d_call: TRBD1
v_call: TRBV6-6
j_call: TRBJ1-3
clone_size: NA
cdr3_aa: CASRRTGGSSGNTIYF
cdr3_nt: TGTGCCAGCAGAAGGACAGGAGGCTCGTCTGGAAACACCATATATTTT